A single sample gave rise to the 7 T cell receptor beta chains below, sequenced in a study of blood T cell repertoires in COVID-19. Measured with immunoSEQ multiplex PCR; TCRdb has only the in-frame clones, and not every one. The sample has more than 200,000 clones, roughly 90% seen once. Sequencing was done on a sample of peripheral blood. These receptors all come from a man under 40 with active or convalescent COVID-19.

CDR3 region: CASSQAQGSNSPLHF. CDR3 nucleotides: TGTGCCAGCAGCCAAGCCCAGGGGAGTAATTCACCCCTCCACTTT. The chain couples TRBV14 to TRBJ1-6, with a possible D match to TRBD1 (6 bases). V lost 1 base and J 6 bases, leaving 10 bases between the germline ends. This CDR3 has 15 residues. Looked up from germline, CDR1 is SGHDN and CDR2 is FVKESK.

A single count supports this clone. The chain is built from TRBV2 and TRBJ2-3, with 9 bases that match TRBD2. Germline CDR1 SNHLY, CDR2 FYNNEI. Germline trimming cut 5 bases from V and 7 bases from J; bases unmatched to any gene: 13. The CDR3 length is 16 residues. CDR3 sequence: CASSPLGAGGQHTQYF. The CDR3, as DNA: TGTGCCAGCAGTCCCTTGGGTGCGGGGGGGCAACATACGCAGTATTTT.

The J gene is TRBJ2-2, the V gene TRBV18; tentatively, D is TRBD1 (5 bases). Germline CDR1 KGHSH, CDR2 LQKENI. The CDR3 loop spans 16 amino acids. V was clipped by 2 bases and J by 3 bases, with 13 bases between them. The CDR3: CASSPSAGKDTGELFF. CDR3 in DNA: TGTGCCAGCTCACCAAGCGCAGGGAAGGACACCGGGGAGCTGTTTTTT.

The chain combines TRBV19 with TRBJ1-6, with TRBD1 as a possible D gene (6 bases). In germline, CDR1 is LNHDA, CDR2 SQIVND (reference sequence). V was cut by 6 bases and J by 8 bases, with 17 bases left in between. This CDR3 is 15 amino acids long. The CDR3 sequence: CASRNRAGVDSPLHF. Written as DNA, the CDR3 is TGTGCCAGTAGAAACAGGGCCGGTGTAGATTCACCCCTCCACTTT.

The chain has TRBV29-1 and TRBJ1-2; D ambiguous. This CDR3 contains 13 residues. The V and J ends lost 2 bases and 1 base respectively, with 8 bases between them. Per germline, CDR1 SQVTM and CDR2 ANQGSEA. CDR3 loop: CSVESPVNYGYTF. CDR3 in DNA: TGCAGCGTTGAATCCCCGGTTAACTATGGCTACACCTTC.

This sequence joins TRBV7-6 and TRBJ2-7; 7 positions agree with TRBD1. Germline values: CDR1 SGHVS, CDR2 FNYEAQ. V dropped 5 bases and J dropped 4; count of bases not matched to a gene: 5. This CDR3 spans 13 amino acids. The CDR3 sequence is CASSIGQDYEQYF. CDR3 bases: TGTGCCAGCAGCATCGGACAGGATTACGAGCAGTACTTC.

The chain uses TRBV5-5 and TRBJ1-2, with TRBD1 identical over 9 bases. With V trimmed by 4 bases and J by 8 bases, 6 bases remained unmatched. CDR3 size: 13 residues. Germline values: CDR1 SGHKS, CDR2 YYEKEE (reference sequence). The CDR3 sequence: CASSPGTGFGYTF. The CDR3 DNA reads as TGTGCCAGCAGCCCCGGGACAGGGTTCGGCTACACCTTC.